Below, one T cell receptor (beta chain) is given with its context. Repertoires were generated with immunoSEQ multiplex PCR, while TCRdb's copy carries only in-frame clones and drops some. The sample lists about 59,000 clones; roughly 90% were seen once. The data were obtained in a study of T cells in localized non-small cell lung cancer. The CDR3 totals 13 residues. Germline values: CDR1 SNHLY, CDR2 FYNNEI. Trimming removed 5 bases from V and 3 bases from J, with 10 bases in between. The sequence came from a man aged 40 to 70 with stage I squamous cell lung carcinoma. Sample: peripheral blood, taken before any cancer treatment. J is TRBJ1-1 and V is TRBV2; possible D gene TRBD1, 6 bases. In DNA form, the CDR3 reads TGTGCCAGCAGTCGGGACACCGACACTGAAGCTTTCTTT. This gives the protein CASSRDTDTEAFF.